This passage covers 28 T cell receptor beta chains from one sample sequenced in a study of T cell clonality in common variable immunodeficiency. Clones were sequenced by immunoSEQ multiplex PCR, and TCRdb holds only the in-frame ones, with some missing. The sample yields 30,000 to 35,000 clones, without any singletons. The sample consisted of peripheral blood mononuclear cells. The source of these receptors is a person aged 18 to 75 in good health.

This clone has at least ten counts. The part of the CDR3 DNA that was read is TGTGCCAGCAGCCCCGGGACTAGCGGGTTCGAG. Its protein product is CASSPGTSGFE. The whole CDR3 protein reads CASSPGTSGFEQYF. The chain has TRBV6-2 or TRBV6-3 and TRBJ2-7, with 12 positions matching TRBD2. The read comes to an end 3 residues before the CDR3 does, leaving the germline J gene to fill in the end. CDR3 length: 14 residues. J gave up 6 bases and V 6 bases, and 6 bases lay outside the gene matches. The germline CDR1 and CDR2 sequences are MNHEY and SVGEGT.

In this sample, this clone turned up a few times. The CDR3 goes on 3 residues after the read ends, and that part is filled in from the germline J gene. J is TRBJ2-7 and V is TRBV5-4; 7 bases align to TRBD2. After removal of 3 bases from V and 0 bases from J, the junction contained 3 bases not matched to a gene. The CDR3 sequence is 14 residues long. Germline V gene data show CDR1 as SGHNT and CDR2 as YYREEE (reference sequence). CDR3 amino acids: CASSWTSASYEQYF. CDR3 DNA, as far as it was read: TGTGCCAGCAGCTGGACTAGTGCCTCCTACGAG.

A few counts support this clone. The DNA ends 3 residues before the CDR3 does, and the rest of the CDR3 is filled in from the germline J gene. This same CDR3 is encoded by further DNA sequences in the sample. This chain links TRBV18 with TRBJ1-2; 7 bases fit TRBD1. The CDR3 runs to 13 residues. Per the germline V gene, CDR1 is KGHSH and CDR2 is LQKENI. The trim removed 3 bases at V and 4 bases at J, leaving 2 bases unmatched. CDR3: CASSPDRSYGYTF. CDR3 DNA (partial): TGTGCCAGCTCACCGGACAGGTCCTATGGC. Complete variable domain (other parts from reference TRBV18 and TRBJ1-2): NAGVMQNPRHLVRRRGQEARLRCSPMKGHSHVYWYRQLPEEGLKFMVYLQKENIIDESGMPKERFSAEFPKEGPSILRIQQVVRGDSAAYFCASSPDRSYGYTFGSGTRLTVV.

This clone was detected many times. The read halts 3 residues ahead of the CDR3 end, with the missing end drawn from the germline J gene. The chain uses TRBV19 and TRBJ1-5; D is uncertain. V was cut by 5 bases and J by 3 bases, with 8 bases left in between. Germline V gives CDR1 LNHDA, CDR2 SQIVND (reference sequence). This CDR3 spans 13 amino acids. The CDR3 here is CASSEQSNQPQHF. Incomplete CDR3 DNA: TGTGCCAGTAGTGAGCAATCCAATCAGCCC.

In its sample, this clone was seen many times. The read comes to an end 3 residues before the CDR3 does, leaving the germline J gene to fill in the end. This chain joins TRBV5-1 and TRBJ1-4, with 7 bases matching TRBD1. Germline V lookup: CDR1 SGHRS, CDR2 YFSETQ. Trimming took 4 bases from V and 8 from J; bases not matched to a gene: 8. The CDR3 runs to 14 residues. The CDR3 DNA, read in part, is TGCGCCAGCAGCGCGGGACAGCTCGAAGAAAAA. Translation: CASSAGQLEEK. The whole CDR3 protein reads CASSAGQLEEKLFF.

This clone was picked up a small number of times. The read ends 3 residues before the CDR3 terminus; that terminus is restored from the germline J gene. The chain has TRBV30 and TRBJ2-2; 8 bases agree with TRBD1. Germline CDR1 and CDR2: GTSNPN and SVGIG (reference sequence). The CDR3 totals 15 residues. This CDR3 reads CAWRDDRGANEKLFF. The covered CDR3 bases are TGTGCCTGGAGGGACGACAGGGGCGCGAATGAAAAG.

This clone was counted ten times or more. The read ends 3 residues before the CDR3 terminus; that terminus is restored from the germline J gene. J is TRBJ1-2 and V is TRBV19, with 9 bases matching TRBD1. CDR1 and CDR2 (germline): LNHDA, SQIVND (reference sequence). The CDR3 covers 18 residues. The V and J ends lost 3 bases and 0 bases, in that order; junction bases with no gene match: 11. The sequenced part of the CDR3 DNA is TGTGCCAGTAGTATGCCACTTAACAGGGGGCTGTCTAACTATGGC. As protein: CASSMPLNRGLSNYG. The whole CDR3 sequence is CASSMPLNRGLSNYGYTF.

As regards this clone: Read sequence stops 3 residues before the CDR3 end, and the germline J gene provides the missing end. The chain joins TRBV5-6 to TRBJ2-1; D call uncertain. CDR1 and CDR2 from the germline V gene are SGHDT and YYEEEE. The CDR3 spans 15 residues. Between the trimmed V and J ends, which lost 4 bases and 4 bases, there was a span of 15 bases. CDR3 loop: CASSPEARPYNEQFF. CDR3 DNA, as far as it was read: TGTGCCAGCAGCCCAGAGGCTAGGCCTTACAATGAG.

The sample holds a few counts of this clone. CDR3 DNA (partial): TGTGCCAGCAGCTTGGAACTAGTGGGCAATGAG. This gives the protein CASSLELVGNE. In full, the CDR3 is CASSLELVGNEQFF. This rearrangement joins TRBV7-9 to TRBJ2-1, with D perhaps matching TRBD2 (5 bases). Sequencing ends 3 residues short of the CDR3 end; the germline J gene provides the rest. The length of the CDR3 is 14 residues. Germline CDR1 SEHNR, CDR2 FQNEAQ (reference sequence). V was shortened by 3 bases and J by 6 bases, with 12 bases between the two germline ends.

Comments on this clone: The read falls 3 residues short of the CDR3 end, and the missing part is taken from the germline J gene. The genes are TRBV2 and TRBJ1-4, with D uncertain. CDR3 length: 14 residues. Deletions cut 4 bases from V and 7 bases from J, with 13 bases between. Germline CDR1 is SNHLY and CDR2 is FYNNEI. The part of the CDR3 DNA that was read is TGTGCCAGCAGTGCGACGACACAAGGTGAAAAA. Translating it yields CASSATTQGEK. The CDR3, in full, reads CASSATTQGEKLFF.

This clone has a handful of counts. The read ends 3 residues before the CDR3 terminus; that terminus is restored from the germline J gene. The chain is built from TRBV18 and TRBJ1-1; perhaps TRBD1 as D (5 bases). CDR3 length: 11 amino acids. CDR1 and CDR2 (germline): KGHSH, LQKENI. The CDR3 protein is CASSRQLGAFF. CDR3 DNA (partial): TGTGCCAGCTCAAGACAGTTGGGG.

This clone has a count of ten or more. Sequencing ends 3 residues short of the CDR3 end; the germline J gene provides the rest. The chain employs TRBV5-1 and TRBJ2-3; 10 bases are a match to TRBD2. Germline CDR1 reads SGHRS; CDR2 reads YFSETQ. The CDR3 consists of 16 residues. J gave up 2 bases and V 0 bases, and 3 bases lay outside the gene matches. CDR3 sequence reads: CASSLGTSGDTDTQYF. The part of the CDR3 DNA that was read is TGCGCCAGCAGCTTGGGAACTAGCGGGGACACAGATACG.

This clone appeared a few times. The CDR3 end lies 3 residues beyond the end of the read and is filled in from the germline J gene. The rearrangement links TRBV19 to TRBJ2-1, with TRBD2 matching over 13 bases. CDR1 and CDR2 (germline): LNHDA, SQIVND (reference sequence). This CDR3 is built from 16 residues. Unmatched junction bases numbered 8, after V lost 4 bases and J lost 8 bases. The CDR3: CASSTPTSGRSHEQFF. The sequenced part of the CDR3 DNA is TGTGCCAGTAGTACCCCGACTAGCGGGAGGTCCCATGAG.

At least ten counts were recorded for this clone. The CDR3 DNA, read in part, is TGCGCCAGCAGCTTCACCGGGACAGGGGACACTGAA. It is translated as CASSFTGTGDTE. The full-length CDR3 reads as CASSFTGTGDTEAFF. The chain links TRBV5-1 to TRBJ1-1; 10 positions agree with TRBD1. The CDR3 goes on 3 residues after the read ends, and that part is filled in from the germline J gene. Germline-derived CDR1 and CDR2 are SGHRS and YFSETQ. The junction had 4 bases not matched to a gene; V was cut back by 2 bases and J by 3 bases. The CDR3 is 15 residues long.

This clone was detected ten times or more. The read terminates 3 residues before the CDR3 end, so the remaining end is supplied by the germline J gene. V gene TRBV7-3 combines with J gene TRBJ2-2, with 9 bases aligning to TRBD2. V shed 5 bases and J 5 bases; nucleotides not matched to a gene: 12. CDR1 is SGHTA and CDR2 is FQGTGA in the germline V gene. This CDR3 has 17 amino acids. The covered CDR3 bases are TGTGCCAGCAGCCTCTCGGTGCTAGCGGGAACAACCGGGGAG. Translating it yields CASSLSVLAGTTGE. The complete CDR3 protein is CASSLSVLAGTTGELFF. Using reference TRBV7-3 and TRBJ2-2 for the parts outside the CDR3, the full variable domain is GAGVSQTPSNKVTEKGKYVELRCDPISGHTALYWYRQSLGQGPEFLIYFQGTGAADDSGLPNDRFFAVRPEGSVSTLKIQRTERGDSAVYLCASSLSVLAGTTGELFFGEGSRLTVL.

The table lists this clone with many counts. CDR3 DNA, as far as it was read: TGTGCCTGGAGTGTAGGGGGGGATCAGCCC. This translates into CAWSVGGDQP. The whole CDR3 is CAWSVGGDQPQHF. V gene TRBV30 combines with J gene TRBJ1-5, with a tentative D call TRBD1 (6 bases). The CDR3 goes on 3 residues after the read ends, and that part is filled in from the germline J gene. Germline CDR1 and CDR2: GTSNPN and SVGIG (reference sequence). The CDR3 length is 13 residues. The V gene lost 0 bases and the J gene lost 5 bases, with 8 bases spanning the gap.

This clone was counted ten times or more. The read ends 3 residues before the CDR3 terminus; that terminus is restored from the germline J gene. This chain connects TRBV29-1 to TRBJ1-2; D unresolved. Germline CDR1 SQVTM, CDR2 ANQGSEA. This CDR3 spans 12 amino acids. Trimming shortened V by 4 bases and J by 5 bases, and 11 bases separated the two germline ends. CDR3 DNA, as far as it was read: TGCAGCGTTGTTAGGTACAGTTATGGC. Protein sequence: CSVVRYSYG. The full CDR3 protein reads CSVVRYSYGYTF.

This clone has just a few counts. The junction differs from germline at one of its ends, possibly a read error. The CDR3 end is not reached by the read, which stops 3 residues before it; the germline J gene fills it in. This chain joins TRBV7-3 and TRBJ2-7; the D is unclear. The CDR3 contains 12 residues. Germline loops: CDR1 SGHTA, CDR2 FQGTGA. The CDR3 DNA, read in part, is TGTTCCAGCAGCTTAACCGGTTACGAG. Amino acid sequence: CSSSLTGYE. The whole CDR3 protein reads CSSSLTGYEQYF.

This clone appeared many times. The read falls 3 residues short of the CDR3 end, and the missing part is taken from the germline J gene. V is TRBV20-1 and J is TRBJ1-6, with D possibly matching TRBD1 (5 bases). From germline, CDR1 is DFQATT and CDR2 SNEGSKA (reference sequence). V was cut by 3 bases and J by 4 bases, with 13 bases left in between. This CDR3 has 15 residues. The DNA read from the CDR3 is TGCAGTGCTAGGCGGGGGACCGATTATAATTCACCC. Translated: CSARRGTDYNSP. The complete CDR3 protein is CSARRGTDYNSPLHF.

Remarks on this clone: The junction departs from the called germline gene at one end, perhaps through a read error. The read terminates 3 residues ahead of where the CDR3 ends, so the germline J gene completes it. The J gene is TRBJ2-3, the V gene TRBV11-2; D is unresolved. CDR3 length: 15 residues. Looked up from germline, CDR1 is SGHAT and CDR2 is FQNNGV. CDR3 DNA (partial): TGTGCCGGCAGCTGGGCAGGAGAGTACCAAGAGACG. Its protein is CAGSWAGEYQET. The full CDR3 protein is CAGSWAGEYQETQYF.

On this clone itself: The read terminates 3 residues before the CDR3 end, so the remaining end is supplied by the germline J gene. The J gene is TRBJ1-5, the V gene TRBV19; maybe TRBD1 (6 bases). The V gene lost 3 bases and the J gene lost 0 bases, with 12 bases spanning the gap. This CDR3 is built from 16 residues. Germline-derived CDR1 and CDR2 are LNHDA and SQIVND (reference sequence). The sequenced CDR3 bases are TGTGCCAGTAGTATCCCAGGGGACTATAGCAATCAGCCC. Amino acids: CASSIPGDYSNQP. From start to end, the CDR3 is CASSIPGDYSNQPQHF. Using reference TRBV19 and TRBJ1-5 for the parts outside the CDR3, the full variable domain is DGGITQSPKYLFRKEGQNVTLSCEQNLNHDAMYWYRQDPGQGLRLIYYSQIVNDFQKGDIAEGYSVSREKKESFPLTVTSAQKNPTAFYLCASSIPGDYSNQPQHFGDGTRLSIL.

In this sample, this clone turned up many times. The CDR3 end is not reached by the read, which stops 3 residues before it; the germline J gene fills it in. This rearrangement joins TRBV19 to TRBJ1-4; a weak D match, TRBD1 (5 bases). Trimming pared 4 bases from V and 3 bases from J, leaving 15 bases between. This CDR3 has 16 amino acids. Germline assignment: CDR1 LNHDA and CDR2 SQIVND (reference sequence). CDR3 DNA, as far as it was read: TGTGCCAGTAGTAAGCTCCAGGGTACGGCTAATGAAAAA. It specifies CASSKLQGTANEK. The full-length CDR3 reads as CASSKLQGTANEKLFF.

This clone was picked up many times. A read error may account for a junction end that differs from germline. The read halts 3 residues ahead of the CDR3 end, with the missing end drawn from the germline J gene. The chain combines TRBV7-7 with TRBJ2-1, with 10 bases fitting TRBD1. CDR1 is SSHAT and CDR2 is FNYEAQ in the germline V gene (reference sequence). The CDR3 is 15 amino acids. CDR3 DNA (partial): TGTGCTAGCAGCCGCGGGACAGGGGTGGGCAATGAG. The encoded protein is CASSRGTGVGNE. The full-length CDR3 reads as CASSRGTGVGNEQFF.

In its sample, this clone was seen many times. The sequenced fragment ends 3 residues before the CDR3 boundary, so the rest is inferred from the germline J gene. The rearrangement links TRBV7-3 to TRBJ2-3; weak D call: TRBD1 (6 bases). Trimming cost V 0 bases and J 2 bases, with 18 bases left between them. From germline, CDR1 is SGHTA and CDR2 FQGTGA. This CDR3 has 18 residues. The CDR3 here is CASSLTQGQGSLTDTQYF. CDR3 bases read: TGTGCCAGCAGCTTAACCCAGGGGCAGGGTAGTCTCACAGATACG.

This clone has ten or more counts. The observed sequence ends 3 residues before the CDR3 terminus, with the missing tail filled in from the germline J gene. The chain couples TRBV20-1 to TRBJ1-1; D ambiguous. This CDR3 contains 10 residues. CDR1 is DFQATT and CDR2 is SNEGSKA in the germline V gene (reference sequence). The germline V and J ends were trimmed by 2 bases and 6 bases, with 4 bases remaining between them. CDR3 protein: CSARQAEAFF. The CDR3 DNA, read in part, is TGCAGTGCTAGACAGGCTGAA.

Notes on this clone: The CDR3 end is not reached by the read, which stops 3 residues before it; the germline J gene fills it in. The chain employs TRBV11-3 and TRBJ2-5, with 8 bases matching TRBD1. The V gene's germline CDR1 is SGHNT and CDR2 YENEEA. V dropped 5 bases and J dropped 5; count of bases not matched to a gene: 10. The CDR3 extends over 15 amino acids. The DNA read from the CDR3 is TGTGCCAGCAGCCCCAGGCCGACAGGGGCGGAGACC. Translation: CASSPRPTGAET. The entire CDR3 protein is CASSPRPTGAETQYF.

The sample holds many counts of this clone. Read coverage stops 3 residues before the CDR3 terminus; the germline J gene supplies the remainder. The chain carries TRBV7-6 and TRBJ2-7; a possible D gene is TRBD1 (6 bases). The length of the CDR3 is 13 residues. Germline loops: CDR1 SGHVS, CDR2 FNYEAQ. V lost 6 bases and J lost 6, with 15 bases in between. CDR3 DNA (partial): TGTGCCAGCAGTCAAAACAGGGATCGCGAG. Translating gives CASSQNRDRE. Given in full, the CDR3 is CASSQNRDREQYF. The variable domain in full, with the rest retrieved from reference TRBV7-6 and TRBJ2-7, is GAGVSQSPRYKVTKRGQDVALRCDPISGHVSLYWYRQALGQGPEFLTYFNYEAQQDKSGLPNDRFSAERPEGSISTLTIQRTEQRDSAMYRCASSQNRDREQYFGPGTRLTVT.

This clone was detected a few times. With the read ending 3 residues before the CDR3 end, the germline J gene is used to fill in that end. This rearrangement joins TRBV18 to TRBJ1-5; tentative D call: TRBD1 (5 bases). The V end lost 3 bases, the J end lost 5 bases, and 17 bases lay between the germline ends. The CDR3 totals 16 residues. CDR1 and CDR2 (germline): KGHSH, LQKENI. The sequenced part of the CDR3 DNA is TGTGCCAGCTCACCGACGATAAGGGGCGGTGATCAGCCC. The encoded protein is CASSPTIRGGDQP. The full-length CDR3 reads as CASSPTIRGGDQPQHF.